These T cell receptor beta chains were read from a single sample in a study of control samples from healthy donors and cancer patients. This table comes from immunoSEQ multiplex PCR, and its TCRdb copy is limited to in-frame clones, with some not included. The sample records about 140,000 clones, 80% to 95% being singletons. Material: blood. These receptors came from a man aged 25-45 years in good health. Each CDR3 is given without its conserved first and last residue. Size values are once, few and many counts, or a class for expanded clones, and some rows have none.

cdr3_length,v_call,j_call,clone_size,cdr3_aa
12,TRBV11-3,TRBJ2-7,-,ASSLEGRLYEQY
11,TRBV2,TRBJ2-1,-,ASSEQEYNEQF
13,TRBV15,TRBJ1-4,-,ATSRERDTNEKLF
12,TRBV7-9,TRBJ1-2,-,ASSFGSTNHGYT
14,TRBV24-1,TRBJ2-7,once,ATSEAGTALLREQY
11,TRBV15,TRBJ2-1,once,ATRPSGNNEQF
14,TRBV7-6,TRBJ2-7,-,ASSLEAKAGSQEQY
13,TRBV2,TRBJ1-5,-,ASRRDKVGYQPQH
11,TRBV7-9,TRBJ1-4,-,ASARSGNEKLF
16,TRBV19,TRBJ2-2,-,ASSKTGLAGGPSGELF
14,TRBV5-6,TRBJ2-3,once,ASSLMHSFSTDTQY
15,TRBV21-1,TRBJ1-3,-,ASSKGKGRVSGNTIY
12,TRBV11-2,TRBJ2-7,-,ASSLGTSSGEQY
13,TRBV6-5,TRBJ1-2,-,ASSWAGQGLGGYT
16,TRBV6-2/TRBV6-3,TRBJ2-1,once,ASSYSTASGPSYNEQF
12,TRBV27,TRBJ1-5,-,ASSFSGNNQPQH
13,TRBV9,TRBJ2-1,once,ASSVDQSTSDEQF
12,TRBV27,TRBJ2-1,-,ASSLQRVYNEQF
13,TRBV9,TRBJ2-1,-,ASSVAGGPYNEQF
12,TRBV2,TRBJ1-1,-,ASSERVDRTEAF
15,TRBV19,TRBJ1-4,-,ASRLRQGNVGAEKLF
9,TRBV27,TRBJ2-1,-,ASSLGNEQF
12,TRBV27,TRBJ2-7,few,ASSPKDTSYEQY
12,TRBV2,TRBJ2-1,-,ASRRGLALSEQF
12,TRBV28,TRBJ1-1,-,ASSFGQIYTEAF
14,TRBV5-5,TRBJ2-7,-,ASSSLGTVIPYEQY